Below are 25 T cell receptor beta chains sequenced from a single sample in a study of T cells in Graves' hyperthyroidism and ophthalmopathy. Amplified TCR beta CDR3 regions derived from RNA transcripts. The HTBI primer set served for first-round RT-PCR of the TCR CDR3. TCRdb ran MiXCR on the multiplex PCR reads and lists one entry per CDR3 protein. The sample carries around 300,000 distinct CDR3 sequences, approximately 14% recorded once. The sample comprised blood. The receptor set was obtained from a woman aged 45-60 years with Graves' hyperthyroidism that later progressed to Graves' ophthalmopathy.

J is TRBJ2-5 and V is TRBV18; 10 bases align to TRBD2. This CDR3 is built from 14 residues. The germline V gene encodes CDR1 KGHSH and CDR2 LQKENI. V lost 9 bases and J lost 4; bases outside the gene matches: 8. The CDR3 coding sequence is TGTGCCAGTTCCGGGACTAGCGTTGGAGAGACCCAGTACTTC. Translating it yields CASSGTSVGETQYF.

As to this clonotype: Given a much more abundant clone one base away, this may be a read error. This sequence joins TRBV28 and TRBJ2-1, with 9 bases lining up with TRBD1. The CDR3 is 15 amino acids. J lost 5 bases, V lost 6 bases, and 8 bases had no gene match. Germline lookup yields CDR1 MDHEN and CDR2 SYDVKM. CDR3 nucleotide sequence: TGTGCCAGCAGCGACGGACAGGGGAGGCACAATGAGCAGTTCTTC. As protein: CASSDGQGRHNEQFF. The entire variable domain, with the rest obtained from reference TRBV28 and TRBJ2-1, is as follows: DVKVTQSSRYLVKRTGEKVFLECVQDMDHENMFWYRQDPGLGLRLIYFSYDVKMKEKGDIPEGYSVSREKKERFSLILESASTNQTSMYLCASSDGQGRHNEQFFGPGTRLTVL.

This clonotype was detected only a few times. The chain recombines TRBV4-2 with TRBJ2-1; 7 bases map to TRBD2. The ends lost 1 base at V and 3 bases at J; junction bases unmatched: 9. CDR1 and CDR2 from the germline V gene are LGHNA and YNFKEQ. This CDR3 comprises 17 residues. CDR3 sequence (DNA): TGTGCCAGCAGCCAAGGGTTAGCGGGCTTCGTCTACAATGAGCAGTTCTTC. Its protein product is CASSQGLAGFVYNEQFF.

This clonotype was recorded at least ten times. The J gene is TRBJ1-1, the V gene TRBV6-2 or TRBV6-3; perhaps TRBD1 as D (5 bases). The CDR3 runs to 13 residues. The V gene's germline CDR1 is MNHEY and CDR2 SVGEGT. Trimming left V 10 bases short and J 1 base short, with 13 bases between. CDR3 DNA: TGTGCCACTACAGGAGGGCGGAACACTGAAGCTTTCTTT. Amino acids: CATTGGRNTEAFF.

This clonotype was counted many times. The CDR3 reads CASSLFQGGGTDTQYF. The DNA of the CDR3 is TGCGCCAGCAGCTTGTTCCAGGGCGGAGGCACAGATACGCAGTATTTT. This chain connects TRBV5-1 to TRBJ2-3; a weak D match, TRBD1 (5 bases). The CDR3 is made up of 16 amino acids. V was cut by 1 base and J by 1 base, with 13 bases left in between. Looked up from germline, CDR1 is SGHRS and CDR2 is YFSETQ. Drawing the rest from reference TRBV5-1 and TRBJ2-3, the complete variable domain is KAGVTQTPRYLIKTRGQQVTLSCSPISGHRSVSWYQQTPGQGLQFLFEYFSETQRNKGNFPGRFSGRQFSNSRSEMNVSTLELGDSALYLCASSLFQGGGTDTQYFGPGTRLTVL.

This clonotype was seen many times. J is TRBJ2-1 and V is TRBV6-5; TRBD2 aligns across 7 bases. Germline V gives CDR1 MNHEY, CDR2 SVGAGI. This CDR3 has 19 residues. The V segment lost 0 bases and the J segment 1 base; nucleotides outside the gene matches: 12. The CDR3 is CASSYSPLGSGTSYNEQFF. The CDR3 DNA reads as TGTGCCAGCAGTTACTCGCCCCTTGGGAGCGGGACGTCCTACAATGAGCAGTTCTTC.

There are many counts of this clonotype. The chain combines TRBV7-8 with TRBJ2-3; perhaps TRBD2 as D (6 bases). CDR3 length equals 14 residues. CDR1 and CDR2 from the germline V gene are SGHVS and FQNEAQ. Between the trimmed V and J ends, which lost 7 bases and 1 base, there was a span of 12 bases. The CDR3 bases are TGTGCCAGCAACCCCCCGGGGGGCACAGATACGCAGTATTTT. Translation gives CASNPPGGTDTQYF. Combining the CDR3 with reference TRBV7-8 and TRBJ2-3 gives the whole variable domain GAGVSQSPRYKVAKRGQDVALRCDPISGHVSLFWYQQALGQGPEFLTYFQNEAQLDKSGLPSDRFFAERPEGSVSTLKIQRTQQEDSAVYLCASNPPGGTDTQYFGPGTRLTVL.

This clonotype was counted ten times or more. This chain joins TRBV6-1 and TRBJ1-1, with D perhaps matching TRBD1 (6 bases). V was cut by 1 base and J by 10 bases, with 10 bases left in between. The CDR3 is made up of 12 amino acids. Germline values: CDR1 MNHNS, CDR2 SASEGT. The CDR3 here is CASSEGGARAFF. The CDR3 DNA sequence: TGTGCCAGCAGTGAAGGGGGGGCACGAGCTTTCTTT.

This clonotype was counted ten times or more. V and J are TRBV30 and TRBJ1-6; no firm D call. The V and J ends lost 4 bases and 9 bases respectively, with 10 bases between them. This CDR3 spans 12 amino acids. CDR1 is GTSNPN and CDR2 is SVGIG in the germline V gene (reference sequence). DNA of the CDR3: TGTGCCTGGAATTTGCGGAGTTCACCCCTCCACTTT. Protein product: CAWNLRSSPLHF.

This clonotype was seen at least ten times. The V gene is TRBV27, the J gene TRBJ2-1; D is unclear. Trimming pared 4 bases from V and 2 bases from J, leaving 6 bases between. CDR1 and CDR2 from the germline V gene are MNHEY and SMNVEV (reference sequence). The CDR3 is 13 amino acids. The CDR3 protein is CASSSSAYNEQFF. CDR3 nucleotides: TGTGCCAGCAGTTCATCCGCCTACAATGAGCAGTTCTTC.

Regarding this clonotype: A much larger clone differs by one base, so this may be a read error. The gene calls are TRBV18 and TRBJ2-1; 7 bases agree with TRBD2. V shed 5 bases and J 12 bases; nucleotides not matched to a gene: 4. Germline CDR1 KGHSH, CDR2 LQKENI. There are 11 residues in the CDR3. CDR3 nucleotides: TGTGCCAGCTCAGGGGGGGATGGGCAGTTCTTC. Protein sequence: CASSGGDGQFF.

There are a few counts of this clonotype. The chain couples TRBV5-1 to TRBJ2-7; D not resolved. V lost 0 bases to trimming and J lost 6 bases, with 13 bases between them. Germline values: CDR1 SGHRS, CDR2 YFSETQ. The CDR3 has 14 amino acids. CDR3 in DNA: TGCGCCAGCAGCTTGGTTTTTTGGCAAGGCGAGCAGTACTTC. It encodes CASSLVFWQGEQYF.

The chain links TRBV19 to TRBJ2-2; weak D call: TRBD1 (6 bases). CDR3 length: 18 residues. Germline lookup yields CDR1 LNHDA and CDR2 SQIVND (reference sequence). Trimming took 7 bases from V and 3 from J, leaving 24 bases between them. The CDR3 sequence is CASTPSRSGTNYTGELFF. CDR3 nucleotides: TGTGCCAGTACCCCCTCTCGTTCCGGGACAAACTACACCGGGGAGCTGTTTTTT.

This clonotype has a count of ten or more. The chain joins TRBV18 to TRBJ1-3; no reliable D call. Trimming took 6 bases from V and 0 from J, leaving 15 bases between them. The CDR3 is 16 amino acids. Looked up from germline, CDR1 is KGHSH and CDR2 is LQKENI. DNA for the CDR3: TGTGCCAGCTCCCCAACCCGACCGAGCTCTGGAAACACCATATATTTT. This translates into CASSPTRPSSGNTIYF.

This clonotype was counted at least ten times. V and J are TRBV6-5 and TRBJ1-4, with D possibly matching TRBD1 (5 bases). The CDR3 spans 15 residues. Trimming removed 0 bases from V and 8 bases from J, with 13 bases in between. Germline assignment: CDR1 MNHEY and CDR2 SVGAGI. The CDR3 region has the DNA TGTGCCAGCAGTTACTCAGCGGGGCTGCCGGAAAAACTGTTTTTT. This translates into CASSYSAGLPEKLFF.

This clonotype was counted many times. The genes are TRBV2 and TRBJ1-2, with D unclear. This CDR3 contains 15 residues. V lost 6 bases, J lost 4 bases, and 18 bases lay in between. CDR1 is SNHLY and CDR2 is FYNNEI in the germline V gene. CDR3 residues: CASRGSSGHPYGYTF. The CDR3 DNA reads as TGTGCCAGCAGGGGAAGCTCGGGCCACCCCTATGGCTACACCTTC.

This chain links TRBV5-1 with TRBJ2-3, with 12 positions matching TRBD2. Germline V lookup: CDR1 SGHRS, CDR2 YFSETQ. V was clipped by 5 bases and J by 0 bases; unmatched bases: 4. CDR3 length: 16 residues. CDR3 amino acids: CASRITSGRSTDTQYF. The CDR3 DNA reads TGCGCCAGCAGAATTACTAGCGGGAGGAGCACAGATACGCAGTATTTT.

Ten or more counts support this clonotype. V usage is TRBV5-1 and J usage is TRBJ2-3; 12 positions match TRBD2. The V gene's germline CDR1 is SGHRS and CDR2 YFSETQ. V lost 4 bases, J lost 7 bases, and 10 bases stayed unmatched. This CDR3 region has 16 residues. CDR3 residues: CASSRLAGVGMNTQYF. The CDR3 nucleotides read TGCGCCAGCAGCAGACTAGCGGGAGTGGGCATGAATACGCAGTATTTT. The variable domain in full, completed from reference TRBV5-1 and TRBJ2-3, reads KAGVTQTPRYLIKTRGQQVTLSCSPISGHRSVSWYQQTPGQGLQFLFEYFSETQRNKGNFPGRFSGRQFSNSRSEMNVSTLELGDSALYLCASSRLAGVGMNTQYFGPGTRLTVL.

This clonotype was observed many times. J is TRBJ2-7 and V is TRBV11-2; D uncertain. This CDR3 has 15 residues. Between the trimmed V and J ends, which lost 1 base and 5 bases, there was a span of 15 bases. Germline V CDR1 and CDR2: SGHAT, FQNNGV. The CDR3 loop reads CASSLVGVSGHEQYF. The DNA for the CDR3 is TGTGCCAGCAGCTTAGTTGGGGTCTCGGGCCACGAGCAGTACTTC. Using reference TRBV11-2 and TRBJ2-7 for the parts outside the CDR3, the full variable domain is EAGVAQSPRYKIIEKRQSVAFWCNPISGHATLYWYQQILGQGPKLLIQFQNNGVVDDSQLPKDRFSAERLKGVDSTLKIQPAKLEDSAVYLCASSLVGVSGHEQYFGPGTRLTVT.

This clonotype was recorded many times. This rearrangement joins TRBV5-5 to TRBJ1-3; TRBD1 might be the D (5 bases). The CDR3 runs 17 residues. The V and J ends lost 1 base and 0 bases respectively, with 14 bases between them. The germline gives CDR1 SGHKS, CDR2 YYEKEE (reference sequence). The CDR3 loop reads CASSLMGTAASGNTIYF. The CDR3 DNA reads TGTGCCAGCAGCTTGATGGGGACTGCTGCCTCTGGAAACACCATATATTTT.

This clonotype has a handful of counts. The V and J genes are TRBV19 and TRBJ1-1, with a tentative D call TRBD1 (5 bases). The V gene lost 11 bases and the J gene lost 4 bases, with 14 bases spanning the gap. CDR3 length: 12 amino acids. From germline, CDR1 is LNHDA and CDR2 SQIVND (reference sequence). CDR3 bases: TGTGCCTCTAGCGCCCAGGGCACTGAAGCTTTCTTT. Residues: CASSAQGTEAFF.

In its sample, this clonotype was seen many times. For the CDR3, the DNA is TGTGCCAGCAGTTGGATTGCGGGAGAGGATGCCAATGAGCAGTTCTTC. Its translation: CASSWIAGEDANEQFF. V gene TRBV6-1 combines with J gene TRBJ2-1; 7 bases align to TRBD2. The germline CDR1 and CDR2 sequences are MNHNS and SASEGT. The CDR3 has 16 amino acids. V was clipped by 5 bases and J by 6 bases; unmatched bases: 13.

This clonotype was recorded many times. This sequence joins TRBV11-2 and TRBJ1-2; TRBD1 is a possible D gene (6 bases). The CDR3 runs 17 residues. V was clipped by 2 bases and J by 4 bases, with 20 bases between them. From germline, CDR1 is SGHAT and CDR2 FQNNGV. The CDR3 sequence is CASSLIYDADSLYGYTF. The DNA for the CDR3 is TGTGCCAGCAGCTTAATCTACGACGCGGACAGCCTCTATGGCTACACCTTC.

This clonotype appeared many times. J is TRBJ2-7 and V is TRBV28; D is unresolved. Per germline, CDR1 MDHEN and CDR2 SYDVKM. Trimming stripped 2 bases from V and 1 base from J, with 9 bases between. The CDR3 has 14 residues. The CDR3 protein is CASSLQGISYEQYF. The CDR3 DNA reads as TGTGCCAGCAGTTTACAAGGGATTTCCTACGAGCAGTACTTC.

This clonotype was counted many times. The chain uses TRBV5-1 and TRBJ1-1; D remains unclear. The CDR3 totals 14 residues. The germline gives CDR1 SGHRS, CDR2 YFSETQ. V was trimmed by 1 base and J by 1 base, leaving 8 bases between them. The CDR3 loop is CASSLNPGNTEAFF. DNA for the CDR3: TGCGCCAGCAGCTTGAATCCGGGGAACACTGAAGCTTTCTTT.